The source of this TCR beta chain is a study of T cell responses to AZD1222 COVID-19 vaccine. The CDR3 spans 16 residues. After removal of 0 bases from V and 5 bases from J, the junction contained 7 bases not matched to a gene. Looked up from germline, CDR1 is LGHNA and CDR2 is YNFKEQ. Only in-frame clones appear in the TCRdb table, and some are missing; sequencing was by immunoSEQ multiplex PCR. The table has 200,000 or so clones, 90% to 95% seen once. Study observations and caveats: White British donors predominated, females outnumbered males, and clonal diversity was possibly underestimated. No repertoire was sampled before or during the peak T cell response, only after it. Researchers report vaccine-associated CD4 TCRs spanning spike, with dominance at 160-218 and 743-854.

With respect to this clone: Antigen: not known.

The sequencing here drew on peripheral blood, taken on day 0 of AZD1222 vaccination. This TCR was sampled from an adult in good health. The chain combines TRBV4-2 with TRBJ2-3; 8 nucleotides line up with TRBD2. The CDR3 protein is CASSQDPRGGQDTQYF. For the CDR3, the DNA is TGTGCCAGCAGCCAAGATCCCCGGGGGGGACAAGATACGCAGTATTTT.